Below, one T cell receptor (beta chain) is given with its context. The junction differs from germline at one of its ends, possibly a read error. The germline gives CDR1 MNHEY, CDR2 SVGEGT. The CDR3 spans 13 residues. The entry originates in a study of metastatic and nonmetastatic thyroid tumors. Study overall: Samples came from malignant and benign thyroid patients, and repertoires were compared across blood and tumor or nodule tissue.

TCRdb re-analyzed the PCR reads using MiXCR. The sample carries 13,000 or so clones, approximately 32% recorded once. Until they underwent thyroid surgery, no patient had received any treatment. The chain is built from TRBV6-2 or TRBV6-3 and TRBJ2-1, with TRBD2 as a possible D gene (5 bases). The receptor comes from a female donor with papillary thyroid cancer or a benign thyroid nodule (not recorded which). Some clones in this sample may be carry-over from other donors' samples. Sample: blood. The CDR3 region has the DNA TGTGCCAGTAGGACCGTCGGCCCGGAGGAGGAGCTCTTC. Amino acids: CASRTVGPEEELF.